The next 2 T cell receptor beta chains were all read from a single sample in a study of human T cells and chemical hapten exposure. Time point indicated: pre-sensitization, week 0. Sample treatment: therapeutic diphenylcyclopropenone sensitization with weekly scalp DPC. One entry per CDR3 protein results from TCRdb running MiXCR on the RACE reads. The repertoire consists of some 300,000 distinct CDR3 sequences, with 5.5% occurring once and the leading ten covering about 7.7%. The sample consisted of whole blood, taken in connection with sensitization to the hapten diphenylcyclopropenone (DPC). Receptor source: a woman in her late teens or twenties with alopecia areata. Some clones in this sample may be carry-over from other donors' samples.

The chain couples TRBV11-2 to TRBJ1-3; no reliable D call. Germline assignment: CDR1 SGHAT and CDR2 FQNNGV. This CDR3 contains 18 residues. Trimming took 0 bases from V and 0 from J, leaving 15 bases between them. CDR3 coding DNA: TGTGCCAGCAGCTTAGATAATCCAACGCCTTCCTCTGGAAACACCATATATTTT. Translating it yields CASSLDNPTPSSGNTIYF.

This clonotype was seen repeatedly, ten times or more. V gene TRBV25-1 combines with J gene TRBJ2-3; D perhaps matches TRBD2 (6 bases). This CDR3 spans 12 amino acids. CDR1 and CDR2 from the germline V gene are MGHDK and SYGVNS. Trimming left V 2 bases short and J 6 bases short, with 6 bases between. The CDR3 region has the DNA TGTGCCAGCAGTGAAAGCGGGGATACGCAGTATTTT. This gives the protein CASSESGDTQYF.